Below are 3 T cell receptor beta chains sequenced from a single sample in a study of blood T cell repertoires in COVID-19. Sequencing was performed with immunoSEQ multiplex PCR; in TCRdb, only in-frame clones are kept and a portion is missing. In the table there are over 150,000 clones, approximately 78% of which are singletons. The sample taken for sequencing was peripheral blood. The source is an elderly man with acute or convalescent COVID-19.

The chain recombines TRBV6-6 with TRBJ2-1, with 12 positions matching TRBD2. Unmatched junction bases numbered 3, after V lost 0 bases and J lost 12 bases. Germline lookup yields CDR1 MNHNY and CDR2 SVGAGI (reference sequence). The CDR3 is 14 residues long. In DNA, the CDR3 is TGTGCCAGCAGTTACTCACTAGCGGGGGGACTGCAGTTCTTC. Protein product: CASSYSLAGGLQFF.

The V and J genes are TRBV7-9 and TRBJ1-3; no clear D. Trimming removed 5 bases at V and 4 bases at J, with 9 bases between. The CDR3 consists of 13 residues. Germline V gene sequence: CDR1 SEHNR, CDR2 FQNEAQ (reference sequence). The CDR3 nucleotides read TGTGCCAGCAGCCCAGTAGCGGGAAACACCATATATTTT. Encoded protein: CASSPVAGNTIYF.

The chain recombines TRBV30 with TRBJ1-4; 10 nucleotides agree with TRBD1. From germline, CDR1 is GTSNPN and CDR2 SVGIG (reference sequence). J gave up 7 bases and V 2 bases, and 4 bases lay outside the gene matches. This CDR3 comprises 14 residues. The CDR3 protein is CAWSWTGGREKLFF. The CDR3 nucleotides are TGTGCCTGGAGTTGGACAGGGGGACGTGAAAAACTGTTTTTT.